Listed below are T cell receptor beta chains from one sample, sequenced in a study of molecular identifiers for immune sequencing clone quantification. A single record per CDR3 protein comes from TCRdb applying MiXCR to the PCR reads. The table includes about 320,000 distinct CDR3 sequences, about a fifth detected once. Specimen: naive CD8+ T cells from blood, with Jurkat cell RNA spiked in. These receptors were collected from a human donor in good health. Some libraries in this study had Jurkat cell RNA spiked in. Both conserved end residues are part of each CDR3. Fields, in order: CDR3 protein, CDR3 DNA, clone size, V gene, D gene, J gene. D genes are given only for firm matches. Size tells how often a clone was seen (once, few, many) or the class of an expanded clone, and some rows leave it out.

CAWSVAGAVVDEQYF,TGTGCCTGGAGTGTAGCGGGAGCGGTCGTGGACGAGCAGTACTTC,NA,TRBV30,TRBD2,TRBJ2-7
CATNRDERTGELFF,TGTGCCACCAACAGGGATGAGAGAACCGGGGAGCTGTTTTTT,many,TRBV19,NA,TRBJ2-2
CASSQDRLGENTGELFF,TGCGCCAGCAGCCAAGACCGGCTCGGGGAGAACACCGGGGAGCTGTTTTTT,many,TRBV4-3,NA,TRBJ2-2
CASSSRLAGHIYNEQFF,TGTGCCAGCAGTTCCAGACTAGCGGGACACATCTACAATGAGCAGTTCTTC,NA,TRBV28,TRBD2,TRBJ2-1
CASSLGGRLSDQPQHF,TGTGCCAGCAGTTTAGGGGGCAGATTATCGGATCAGCCCCAGCATTTT,many,TRBV28,NA,TRBJ1-5
CASSQNLRRSRDSPLHF,TGCGCCAGCAGCCAGAATCTCCGGAGGAGCCGCGATTCACCCCTCCACTTT,many,TRBV4-3,NA,TRBJ1-6
CASSLERYRDSGNTIYF,TGTGCCAGCAGTTTAGAAAGGTACCGGGACTCTGGAAACACCATATATTTT,NA,TRBV28,NA,TRBJ1-3
CASSSGTSAIPMTDTQYF,TGTGCCAGCAGCTCCGGGACTAGCGCAATCCCAATGACAGATACGCAGTATTTT,many,TRBV7-9,TRBD2,TRBJ2-3
CASRLDRDLVYEQYF,TGCGCCAGCAGGCTAGACAGGGACCTTGTGTACGAGCAGTACTTC,NA,TRBV4-3,TRBD1,TRBJ2-7
CASSRLAGGPSDEQYF,TGTGCCAGCAGCCGACTAGCGGGGGGTCCATCGGACGAGCAGTACTTC,many,TRBV6-6,TRBD2,TRBJ2-7
CASSNAGGYEQYF,TGTGCCAGCAGCAACGCAGGGGGGTACGAGCAGTACTTC,NA,TRBV3-1,NA,TRBJ2-7
CASSLEGVEQFF,TGCGCCAGCAGCTTGGAAGGGGTGGAGCAGTTCTTC,many,TRBV5-1,NA,TRBJ2-1
CASSLLGGADWEQYF,TGTGCCAGCAGCTTACTTGGGGGCGCTGATTGGGAGCAGTACTTC,many,TRBV7-9,NA,TRBJ2-7
CASSRDWRGRTDTQYF,TGCGCCAGCAGTAGGGATTGGCGGGGGCGTACAGATACGCAGTATTTT,many,TRBV5-1,NA,TRBJ2-3
CASSSDGGSVETQYF,TGCGCCAGCAGCTCCGACGGGGGATCTGTGGAGACCCAGTACTTC,many,TRBV5-1,NA,TRBJ2-5
CSVLGYTDTQYF,TGCAGCGTTTTGGGGTATACAGATACGCAGTATTTT,many,TRBV29-1,NA,TRBJ2-3
CASSDGGEAFF,TGCGCCAGCAGTGATGGGGGCGAAGCTTTCTTT,many,TRBV10-2,NA,TRBJ1-1
CSALRDTQYF,TGCAGTGCCCTAAGAGATACGCAGTATTTT,many,TRBV20-1,NA,TRBJ2-3
CASRHGTSGPQYF,TGTGCCAGCAGGCACGGGACTAGCGGGCCTCAGTACTTC,many,TRBV6-6,TRBD2,TRBJ2-4
CASHTGGLDTQYF,TGTGCCAGCCATACGGGGGGCTTAGATACGCAGTATTTT,few,TRBV19,NA,TRBJ2-3
CASSPLPGESYEQYF,TGTGCCAGCAGCCCCTTACCGGGTGAATCCTACGAGCAGTACTTC,few,TRBV5-4,NA,TRBJ2-7
CASSQDPARSDTQYF,TGCGCCAGCAGCCAAGATCCCGCCCGCTCCGATACGCAGTATTTT,many,TRBV4-3,NA,TRBJ2-3
CASSERRQVIPGDTQYF,TGTGCCAGCAGTGAAAGGCGACAGGTCATTCCTGGAGATACGCAGTATTTT,NA,TRBV2,NA,TRBJ2-3
CASGPGGPVSNQPQHF,TGTGCCAGCGGTCCCGGGGGACCTGTTAGCAATCAGCCCCAGCATTTT,few,TRBV28,NA,TRBJ1-5
CASSQTGFQETQYF,TGTGCCAGCAGCCAGACAGGGTTCCAAGAGACCCAGTACTTC,NA,TRBV12-3/TRBV12-4,TRBD1,TRBJ2-5
CSVETGLSTEAFF,TGCAGCGTAGAGACAGGGTTAAGCACTGAAGCTTTCTTT,many,TRBV29-1,TRBD1,TRBJ1-1
CASSLDRDEQFF,TGTGCCAGCAGCTTAGATCGCGATGAGCAGTTCTTC,many,TRBV11-2,NA,TRBJ2-1
CASSVVEGPTNEKLFF,TGTGCCAGCAGCGTCGTGGAGGGCCCGACTAATGAAAAACTGTTTTTT,few,TRBV13,NA,TRBJ1-4
CASSGGFTYNEQFF,TGTGCCAGCAGCGGCGGGTTTACCTACAATGAGCAGTTCTTC,many,TRBV9,NA,TRBJ2-1
CASSQGRPGPYGYTF,TGCGCCAGCAGCCAAGGACGGCCCGGCCCCTATGGCTACACCTTC,NA,TRBV4-3,NA,TRBJ1-2
CASRRDGGEETQYF,TGTGCCAGCAGAAGGGACGGAGGGGAGGAGACCCAGTACTTC,NA,TRBV12-3/TRBV12-4,NA,TRBJ2-5
CASSQYDNYEQYF,TGCGCCAGCAGCCAATACGACAACTACGAGCAGTACTTC,NA,TRBV4-1,NA,TRBJ2-7
CASSLRLAYEQYF,TGTGCCAGCAGCTTGAGGCTAGCGTACGAGCAGTACTTC,many,TRBV5-5,NA,TRBJ2-7
CASAIAWDRGNYEQYF,TGTGCCAGCGCGATTGCTTGGGACAGGGGGAACTACGAGCAGTACTTC,many,TRBV2,TRBD1,TRBJ2-7
CASRLGAPGSGNTIYF,TGTGCCAGCAGATTGGGGGCCCCCGGCTCTGGAAACACCATATATTTT,many,TRBV5-4,NA,TRBJ1-3
CASSLNPGDREHSYEQYF,TGTGCCAGCAGCCTAAACCCAGGCGACAGGGAGCACTCCTACGAGCAGTACTTC,NA,TRBV7-9,TRBD1,TRBJ2-7
CASSLPIRSGANVLTF,TGTGCCAGCAGCCTGCCAATCCGTTCTGGGGCCAACGTCCTGACTTTC,few,TRBV3-1,NA,TRBJ2-6
CASSLPQWGQGTEAFF,TGTGCCAGCAGTTTGCCCCAATGGGGACAGGGCACTGAAGCTTTCTTT,many,TRBV28,TRBD1,TRBJ1-1
CASSATGGDFYGYTF,TGTGCCAGCAGTGCCACCGGAGGAGACTTCTATGGCTACACCTTC,NA,TRBV12-3/TRBV12-4,NA,TRBJ1-2
CASSFAQPYEQYF,TGTGCCAGCAGCTTTGCCCAGCCCTACGAGCAGTACTTC,many,TRBV7-2,NA,TRBJ2-7
CAWNFGAKGAFF,TGTGCCTGGAACTTTGGGGCCAAGGGAGCTTTCTTT,many,TRBV30,NA,TRBJ1-1
CSAQAGGFNQPQHF,TGCAGCGCTCAAGCGGGGGGATTTAATCAGCCCCAGCATTTT,many,TRBV29-1,NA,TRBJ1-5